These T cell receptor beta chains were read from a single sample in a study of neoadjuvant nivolumab and ipilimumab in lung cancer. Only in-frame clones appear in the TCRdb table, and some are missing; sequencing was by immunoSEQ multiplex PCR. The repertoire consists of roughly 39,000 clones, with 89% occurring once and the leading ten covering 2.5% to 3.5%. The specimen comprised peripheral blood, sampled before neoadjuvant nivolumab, alone or with ipilimumab. Receptors were obtained from an adult with non-small cell lung cancer. The CDR3 runs from the conserved cysteine through the conserved F or W. The D gene is left open where the match is weak. A clone size is listed for some rows: how often the clone was seen (once, few, many), or a class if it is expanded.

D gene: .; V gene: TRBV5-4; clone size: .; J gene: TRBJ2-7; CDR3 protein: CARSVRARGGGYEQYF; CDR3 DNA: TGTGCCAGGAGCGTGAGGGCAAGGGGTGGAGGCTACGAGCAGTACTTC
D gene: .; V gene: TRBV30; clone size: .; J gene: TRBJ2-3; CDR3 protein: CAWSVLVSEADTQYF; CDR3 DNA: TGTGCCTGGAGTGTACTGGTTAGCGAAGCAGATACGCAGTATTTT
D gene: .; V gene: TRBV27; clone size: .; J gene: TRBJ2-7; CDR3 protein: CASSSGRTKQQYF; CDR3 DNA: TGTGCCAGCAGTTCAGGGCGGACAAAACAGCAGTACTTC
D gene: TRBD1; V gene: TRBV18; clone size: .; J gene: TRBJ2-7; CDR3 protein: CASSPPWDRDPYEQYF; CDR3 DNA: TGTGCCAGCTCACCACCGTGGGACAGAGACCCCTACGAGCAGTACTTC
D gene: .; V gene: TRBV19; clone size: .; J gene: TRBJ2-1; CDR3 protein: CASSIWGRNEQFF; CDR3 DNA: TGTGCCAGTAGTATTTGGGGTCGCAATGAGCAGTTCTTC
D gene: .; V gene: TRBV7-2; clone size: few; J gene: TRBJ2-5; CDR3 protein: CASSFQKAQETQYF; CDR3 DNA: TGTGCCAGCAGCTTTCAGAAGGCTCAAGAGACCCAGTACTTC
D gene: .; V gene: TRBV7-2; clone size: .; J gene: TRBJ1-1; CDR3 protein: CASSRHGRVRAFF; CDR3 DNA: TGTGCCAGCAGCCGTCATGGGCGGGTTCGCGCTTTCTTT
D gene: .; V gene: TRBV7-6; clone size: .; J gene: TRBJ2-5; CDR3 protein: CASSYSTGATGTQYF; CDR3 DNA: TGTGCCAGCAGCTATAGTACCGGGGCGACGGGGACCCAGTACTTC
D gene: TRBD2; V gene: TRBV18; clone size: .; J gene: TRBJ2-1; CDR3 protein: CASSPPGLEDLEQFF; CDR3 DNA: TGTGCCAGCTCACCCCCGGGACTAGAGGATCTTGAGCAGTTCTTC
D gene: TRBD2; V gene: TRBV7-3; clone size: once; J gene: TRBJ2-7; CDR3 protein: CASSSGLAGEQYF; CDR3 DNA: TGTGCCAGCAGCTCGGGACTAGCGGGAGAGCAGTACTTC
D gene: .; V gene: TRBV30; clone size: .; J gene: TRBJ2-1; CDR3 protein: CAWSRQVDEQFF; CDR3 DNA: TGTGCCTGGAGCCGACAGGTAGATGAGCAGTTCTTC
D gene: .; V gene: TRBV19; clone size: .; J gene: TRBJ1-3; CDR3 protein: CASSARDTGNTIYF; CDR3 DNA: TGTGCCAGTAGCGCCCGGGACACTGGAAACACCATATATTTT
D gene: TRBD2; V gene: TRBV7-9; clone size: .; J gene: TRBJ2-6; CDR3 protein: CASTAFWAGGPSGANVLTF; CDR3 DNA: TGTGCCAGCACCGCATTCTGGGCGGGAGGGCCCTCTGGGGCCAACGTCCTGACTTTC
D gene: .; V gene: TRBV6-5; clone size: few; J gene: TRBJ1-2; CDR3 protein: CASGSGGNYGYTF; CDR3 DNA: TGTGCCAGCGGGTCCGGCGGGAACTATGGCTACACCTTC
D gene: .; V gene: TRBV6-1; clone size: .; J gene: TRBJ1-2; CDR3 protein: CASSGQGAAFGYTF; CDR3 DNA: TGTGCCAGCAGTGGGCAGGGAGCGGCTTTTGGCTACACCTTC
D gene: .; V gene: TRBV7-9; clone size: .; J gene: TRBJ1-1; CDR3 protein: CASSLGAGWGNTEAFF; CDR3 DNA: TGTGCCAGCAGCTTAGGCGCGGGATGGGGAAACACTGAAGCTTTCTTT
D gene: TRBD2; V gene: TRBV9; clone size: .; J gene: TRBJ2-7; CDR3 protein: CASSVVASGSLYEQYF; CDR3 DNA: TGTGCCAGCAGCGTAGTGGCTAGCGGGAGTCTCTACGAGCAGTACTTC
D gene: .; V gene: TRBV6-5; clone size: .; J gene: TRBJ2-5; CDR3 protein: CASNRYSAAAGTQYF; CDR3 DNA: TGTGCCAGCAACCGATATTCGGCAGCTGCGGGGACCCAGTACTTC
D gene: .; V gene: TRBV19; clone size: .; J gene: TRBJ1-2; CDR3 protein: CASWGRRSGYTF; CDR3 DNA: TGTGCCAGTTGGGGGAGACGGAGTGGCTACACCTTC
D gene: .; V gene: TRBV18; clone size: .; J gene: TRBJ2-5; CDR3 protein: CASSPLLADQETQYF; CDR3 DNA: TGTGCCAGCTCACCGCTTCTAGCAGACCAAGAGACCCAGTACTTC
D gene: .; V gene: TRBV7-2; clone size: .; J gene: TRBJ1-5; CDR3 protein: CASSLGNQPQHF; CDR3 DNA: TGTGCCAGCAGCTTAGGGAATCAGCCCCAGCATTTT
D gene: TRBD2; V gene: TRBV30; clone size: .; J gene: TRBJ2-5; CDR3 protein: CAGTSGSGETQYF; CDR3 DNA: TGTGCAGGGACTAGCGGGAGTGGAGAGACCCAGTACTTC
D gene: .; V gene: TRBV18; clone size: once; J gene: TRBJ1-1; CDR3 protein: CASSPRTVTEAFF; CDR3 DNA: TGTGCCAGCTCACCACGGACAGTTACTGAAGCTTTCTTT
D gene: TRBD2; V gene: TRBV2; clone size: .; J gene: TRBJ2-7; CDR3 protein: CASSDGLAGELLYEQYF; CDR3 DNA: TGTGCCAGCAGTGATGGACTAGCGGGAGAACTTCTTTACGAGCAGTACTTC
D gene: .; V gene: TRBV14; clone size: .; J gene: TRBJ1-2; CDR3 protein: CASSPLGGVYGYTF; CDR3 DNA: TGTGCCAGCAGCCCCCTGGGGGGTGTCTATGGCTACACCTTC
D gene: .; V gene: TRBV5-1; clone size: .; J gene: TRBJ1-2; CDR3 protein: CASSSQVGYGYTF; CDR3 DNA: TGCGCCAGCAGCTCCCAGGTTGGCTATGGCTACACCTTC
D gene: TRBD2; V gene: TRBV15; clone size: few; J gene: TRBJ2-3; CDR3 protein: CATSRPSDGRAADTQYF; CDR3 DNA: TGTGCCACCAGCAGACCCTCGGACGGGAGGGCCGCAGATACGCAGTATTTT
D gene: .; V gene: TRBV27; clone size: .; J gene: TRBJ2-5; CDR3 protein: CASSTLGEETQYF; CDR3 DNA: TGTGCCAGCAGTACCCTCGGAGAAGAGACCCAGTACTTC
D gene: .; V gene: TRBV7-9; clone size: .; J gene: TRBJ2-2; CDR3 protein: CASSSNTATGELFF; CDR3 DNA: TGTGCCAGCAGCTCTAACACAGCAACCGGGGAGCTGTTTTTT
D gene: .; V gene: TRBV6-5; clone size: once; J gene: TRBJ2-7; CDR3 protein: CASSYSSTSYEQYF; CDR3 DNA: TGTGCCAGCAGTTACTCTTCCACTTCCTACGAGCAGTACTTC
D gene: TRBD2; V gene: TRBV2; clone size: .; J gene: TRBJ2-5; CDR3 protein: CASRGRAGLAGETQYF; CDR3 DNA: TGTGCCAGCAGGGGGAGGGCGGGACTAGCGGGGGAGACCCAGTACTTC
D gene: .; V gene: TRBV18; clone size: .; J gene: TRBJ2-1; CDR3 protein: CASSPRIAPSSYNEQFF; CDR3 DNA: TGTGCCAGCTCACCACGGATTGCGCCTAGCTCCTACAATGAGCAGTTCTTC
D gene: .; V gene: TRBV14; clone size: .; J gene: TRBJ2-3; CDR3 protein: CASSLTGTDTQYF; CDR3 DNA: TGTGCCAGCAGCCTAACGGGCACAGATACGCAGTATTTT
D gene: .; V gene: TRBV5-1; clone size: .; J gene: TRBJ2-7; CDR3 protein: CASSLASPNEQYF; CDR3 DNA: TGCGCCAGCAGCTTGGCTAGCCCTAACGAGCAGTACTTC
D gene: .; V gene: TRBV11-2; clone size: .; J gene: TRBJ2-1; CDR3 protein: CASSSFFGQFF; CDR3 DNA: TGTGCCAGCAGCTCTTTTTTTGGGCAGTTCTTC
D gene: TRBD2; V gene: TRBV5-4; clone size: .; J gene: TRBJ2-5; CDR3 protein: CASSRLAGEETQYF; CDR3 DNA: TGTGCCAGCAGCCGACTAGCGGGAGAAGAGACCCAGTACTTC
D gene: .; V gene: TRBV7-3; clone size: once; J gene: TRBJ2-1; CDR3 protein: CASSHMDNYNEQFF; CDR3 DNA: TGTGCCAGCAGCCATATGGACAACTACAATGAGCAGTTCTTC
D gene: TRBD2; V gene: TRBV7-3; clone size: once; J gene: TRBJ2-2; CDR3 protein: CASSLGQRGNTGELFF; CDR3 DNA: TGTGCCAGCAGCTTAGGCCAGCGGGGGAACACCGGGGAGCTGTTTTTT
D gene: .; V gene: TRBV5-6; clone size: .; J gene: TRBJ1-2; CDR3 protein: CASSLATAGYGYTF; CDR3 DNA: TGTGCCAGCAGCTTGGCCACGGCAGGATATGGCTACACCTTC
D gene: TRBD1; V gene: TRBV6-4; clone size: .; J gene: TRBJ1-1; CDR3 protein: CASRPGQQNTEAFF; CDR3 DNA: TGTGCCAGCAGACCGGGACAGCAGAACACTGAAGCTTTCTTT
D gene: TRBD1; V gene: TRBV27; clone size: .; J gene: TRBJ1-2; CDR3 protein: CASSALKGASYGYTF; CDR3 DNA: TGTGCCAGCAGTGCCCTTAAGGGGGCGTCCTATGGCTACACCTTC
D gene: .; V gene: TRBV4-3; clone size: .; J gene: TRBJ1-1; CDR3 protein: CASSPGTQVEAFF; CDR3 DNA: TGCGCCAGCAGCCCAGGGACACAGGTTGAAGCTTTCTTT
D gene: .; V gene: TRBV25-1; clone size: .; J gene: TRBJ2-7; CDR3 protein: CASSELRANYEQYF; CDR3 DNA: TGTGCCAGCAGTGAACTCAGGGCGAACTACGAGCAGTACTTC
D gene: .; V gene: TRBV27; clone size: .; J gene: TRBJ2-7; CDR3 protein: CASRVGTLTYEQYF; CDR3 DNA: TGTGCCAGCAGGGTAGGGACGCTCACCTACGAGCAGTACTTC
D gene: .; V gene: TRBV5-4; clone size: .; J gene: TRBJ1-2; CDR3 protein: CASSLAGEGYTF; CDR3 DNA: TGTGCCAGCAGCTTGGCAGGGGAGGGCTACACCTTC
D gene: .; V gene: TRBV25-1; clone size: .; J gene: TRBJ2-5; CDR3 protein: CASSPSRQETQYF; CDR3 DNA: TGTGCCAGCAGCCCCTCGAGACAAGAGACCCAGTACTTC
D gene: TRBD2; V gene: TRBV6-4; clone size: .; J gene: TRBJ2-2; CDR3 protein: CASSAGLADTGELFF; CDR3 DNA: TGTGCCAGCAGTGCGGGACTAGCGGACACCGGGGAGCTGTTTTTT
D gene: TRBD1; V gene: TRBV6-5; clone size: .; J gene: TRBJ1-3; CDR3 protein: CASSRTGPSGNTIYF; CDR3 DNA: TGTGCCAGCAGCCGGACAGGGCCCTCTGGAAACACCATATATTTT
D gene: TRBD1; V gene: TRBV7-9; clone size: .; J gene: TRBJ2-7; CDR3 protein: CASSPGTASSYEQYF; CDR3 DNA: TGTGCCAGCAGCCCAGGGACAGCATCTTCCTACGAGCAGTACTTC